The TCR beta chain under discussion was sequenced for a study of T cell repertoires in cytomegalovirus infection (dated by TCRdb to about 2019). Turning to the overall study: Peptide stimulations targeted recently identified HLA-C-restricted CMV epitopes, whose presentation resists viral immunomodulation, together with well-studied HLA-B-restricted epitopes. The HLA type of each donor mattered for the analysis, because public TCR beta signatures pointed to carriage of CMV infection along with the matching HLA type. Overall results and qualifications from the work: Cumulative frequency of public TCR beta family members discriminated carriers of CMV infection plus the relevant HLA type in this cohort and an independent 352-donor cohort. The ex vivo response was dominated by HLA-C-restricted CMV-specific TCR beta clonotypes, which also provided the single most frequent clonotype in two of eight donors.

As for this clonotype: Its antigen specificity is not known. No base-level quality is on record; no much larger clone is a single base apart.

Interpreted using the paper, the treatment or condition label stands for: in vitro stimulation with specific CMV peptide epitopes to enrich CMV-specific T cells. Measured from the cysteine to the phenylalanine, the CDR3 is 13 residues long. Only the CDR3 DNA stays, 39 bases, in frame from base 1. Sequences SEHNR (CDR1) and FQNEAQ (CDR2) are obtained from the germline V gene (reference sequence). Sequencing relied on an Illumina HiSeq 1500. The raw public data were reprocessed by TCRdb itself: fastp quality trimming at Q25, MiXCR clonotype calling, in-frame beta chains only. Entries are consolidated by CDR3 protein sequence, retaining the most common genes and DNA. The sample table records 700,000 to 950,000 distinct CDR3 sequences; less than 35% of these occur just once. Over 10% of the sample lies in the top ten.

The source material was cultured CD8+ T cells from PBMCs, sampled from culture after CMV antigen stimulation. The rearrangement joined TRBV7-9 to TRBJ2-1, with 10 bases in between that match TRBD1. The receptor's source is a human donor in good health (CMV status not recorded). Some clones in this sample may be carry-over from other donors' samples. The CDR3 protein sequence reads: CATGTGVLDEQFF. The sequenced DNA: TGTGCTACAGGGACAGGGGTTTTGGATGAGCAGTTCTTC.